This T cell receptor (beta chain) stems from a study of lymphopenia after photon versus proton radiotherapy. Concerning this clone itself: Antigen unknown.

Only in-frame clones appear in the TCRdb table, and some are missing; sequencing was by immunoSEQ multiplex PCR. Here the sample spans 14,000 or so clones, under 90% being singletons. V lost 6 bases and J lost 5, with 10 bases in between. CDR3 length: 12 amino acids. Germline assignment: CDR1 SGHTA and CDR2 FQGNSA. General study points: Relative stability marked proton patients; photon patients lost diversity and naive cells.

Sequencing was performed on peripheral blood, taken from a patient treated with photon-based radiotherapy. V usage is TRBV7-2 and J usage is TRBJ1-1, with D maybe TRBD1 (5 bases). The clonotype comes from a man aged 45 to 65 with gastric cancer. This CDR3 is CASSFRQTEAFF. The CDR3 bases are TGTGCCAGCAGTTTCAGACAGACTGAAGCTTTCTTT.